The 29 T cell receptor beta chains below were found in one sample sequenced in a study of blood T cell repertoires in COVID-19. TCRdb's copy holds only in-frame clones and misses some; the assay was immunoSEQ multiplex PCR. The sample contains fewer than 400,000 clones, 70% to 90% of which appear only once. The sample taken for sequencing was PBMCs or T cells enriched from blood (not recorded which). The receptors stem from a man aged 25-40 years who had recovered from COVID-19.

The chain links TRBV10-3 to TRBJ2-7; possibly TRBD2 for D (6 bases). Between the trimmed V and J ends, which lost 6 bases and 4 bases, there was a span of 10 bases. Germline loops: CDR1 ENHRY, CDR2 SYGVKD. This CDR3 contains 12 residues. This CDR3 reads CAISLAGYEQYF. The CDR3 DNA reads as TGTGCCATCAGCCTCGCGGGGTACGAGCAGTACTTC.

The J gene is TRBJ2-2, the V gene TRBV2; D perhaps matches TRBD1 (5 bases). V was shortened by 5 bases and J by 0 bases, with 7 bases between the two germline ends. The CDR3 extends over 14 amino acids. Germline lookup yields CDR1 SNHLY and CDR2 FYNNEI. CDR3 amino acids: CASSPDTNTGELFF. The CDR3 DNA reads TGTGCCAGCAGTCCGGACACGAACACCGGGGAGCTGTTTTTT.

The rearrangement links TRBV5-1 to TRBJ2-7, with TRBD1 matching 10 bases. J gave up 2 bases and V 4 bases, and 9 bases lay outside the gene matches. CDR3 length: 16 residues. Germline CDR1 SGHRS, CDR2 YFSETQ. DNA of the CDR3: TGCGCCAGCAGCGCCGATCGGGGACAGGGGACCTACGAGCAGTACTTC. Encoded protein: CASSADRGQGTYEQYF.

J is TRBJ2-1 and V is TRBV4-1; 12 bases fit TRBD2. The CDR3 runs 15 residues. Germline values: CDR1 MGHRA, CDR2 YSYEKL. The trim removed 4 bases at V and 5 bases at J, leaving 3 bases unmatched. The CDR3 DNA sequence: TGCGCCAGCAGCCCCAGGACTAGCGGGGACAATGAGCAGTTCTTC. This encodes CASSPRTSGDNEQFF.

The chain joins TRBV5-1 to TRBJ1-3; D perhaps matches TRBD1 (6 bases). Germline V lookup: CDR1 SGHRS, CDR2 YFSETQ. Deletions cut 3 bases from V and 0 bases from J, with 13 bases between. There are 16 residues in the CDR3. This CDR3 reads CASSSGQTLSGNTIYF. The CDR3 bases are TGCGCCAGCAGCTCCGGACAGACCCTCTCTGGAAACACCATATATTTT.

The rearrangement links TRBV9 to TRBJ1-3; D is unresolved. V dropped 0 bases and J dropped 0 bases, with 4 bases sitting between them. The CDR3 sequence is 14 residues long. Looked up from germline, CDR1 is SGDLS and CDR2 is YYNGEE. The CDR3 DNA reads TGTGCCAGCAGCGTAGACAGCTCTGGAAACACCATATATTTT. Its protein product is CASSVDSSGNTIYF. Variable domain in full (rest from reference TRBV9 and TRBJ1-3): DSGVTQTPKHLITATGQRVTLRCSPRSGDLSVYWYQQSLDQGLQFLIQYYNGEERAKGNILERFSAQQFPDLHSELNLSSLELGDSALYFCASSVDSSGNTIYFGEGSWLTVV.

This chain joins TRBV2 and TRBJ2-7; D gene unclear. Per the germline V gene, CDR1 is SNHLY and CDR2 is FYNNEI. Trimming stripped 4 bases from V and 6 bases from J, with 7 bases between. This CDR3 is built from 11 residues. The chain's CDR3 is CASSAGTEQYF. The CDR3 DNA is TGTGCCAGCAGTGCAGGCACCGAGCAGTACTTC.

The chain is built from TRBV6-4 and TRBJ1-1; 7 bases match TRBD1. The V gene end was trimmed by 6 bases and the J gene end by 1 base; junction bases not matched to a gene: 5. Germline-derived CDR1 and CDR2 are MRHNA and SNTAGT. The CDR3 has 14 residues. CDR3 protein: CASRGTDQNTEAFF. CDR3 DNA: TGTGCCAGCAGGGGGACAGACCAGAACACTGAAGCTTTCTTT.

The chain couples TRBV19 to TRBJ1-1; D ambiguous. Trimming took 9 bases from V and 4 from J, leaving 9 bases between them. Germline V gene lookup returns CDR1 LNHDA and CDR2 SQIVND (reference sequence). The CDR3 totals 11 residues. The CDR3 spells CASKSFTEAFF. CDR3 DNA sequence: TGTGCCAGCAAAAGCTTCACTGAAGCTTTCTTT.

The rearrangement links TRBV6-5 to TRBJ2-1; tentatively, D is TRBD2 (5 bases). This CDR3 is built from 13 residues. Trimming left V 10 bases short and J 8 bases short, with 18 bases between. CDR1 MNHEY and CDR2 SVGAGI come from the germline V gene. Here the CDR3 DNA reads TGTGCCACCGCCCGAGGGTTATCGCATGAGCAGTTCTTC. It is translated as CATARGLSHEQFF.

CDR3 nucleotide sequence: TGCAGCGTGCATAGCGGGAGTCTTATCGGCAATGAGCAGTTCTTC. Translated: CSVHSGSLIGNEQFF. The rearrangement joins TRBV29-1 to TRBJ2-1, with 9 bases that match TRBD2. V lost 6 bases, J lost 6 bases, and 12 bases stayed unmatched. Germline V gene data show CDR1 as SQVTM and CDR2 as ANQGSEA. The CDR3 is made up of 15 amino acids.

The rearrangement links TRBV19 to TRBJ1-2, with D possibly TRBD1 on 5 matching bases. The CDR3 runs to 13 residues. Germline assignment: CDR1 LNHDA and CDR2 SQIVND (reference sequence). V lost 5 bases, J lost 8 bases, and 15 bases lay in between. The CDR3 nucleotides are TGTGCCAGTAGTTCCGGGGGGGTAGGAGGCTACACCTTC. Translating gives CASSSGGVGGYTF.

The genes are TRBV7-8 and TRBJ2-5, with D uncertain. The CDR3 runs 13 residues. The V end was cut by 5 bases, the J end by 5 bases, with 12 bases between. The germline gives CDR1 SGHVS, CDR2 FQNEAQ. The CDR3: CASSQYSWETQYF. CDR3 sequence (DNA): TGTGCCAGCAGCCAATACAGCTGGGAGACCCAGTACTTC.

The chain has TRBV14 and TRBJ2-7, with 9 bases matching TRBD2. The CDR3 covers 14 residues. The germline gives CDR1 SGHDN, CDR2 FVKESK. Germline trimming cut 1 base from V and 5 bases from J; bases unmatched to any gene: 3. The CDR3 DNA reads as TGTGCCAGCAGCCAAGGGGTAGCGGGAGACGAGCAGTACTTC. It encodes CASSQGVAGDEQYF.

V usage is TRBV5-5 and J usage is TRBJ2-5; 8 bases align to TRBD1. This CDR3 is built from 16 residues. The junction had 8 bases not matched to a gene; V was cut back by 3 bases and J by 1 base. Germline loops: CDR1 SGHKS, CDR2 YYEKEE (reference sequence). The CDR3 sequence is CASSWGGQGVQETQYF. For the CDR3, the DNA is TGTGCCAGCAGCTGGGGTGGACAGGGCGTCCAAGAGACCCAGTACTTC.

This chain links TRBV5-1 with TRBJ2-7, with 7 positions matching TRBD2. Germline-derived CDR1 and CDR2 are SGHRS and YFSETQ. Losses at the gene ends were 4 bases for V and 7 bases for J; bases not matched to a gene: 8. The CDR3 has 13 residues. The chain's CDR3 is CASSAGRPWEQYF. The CDR3 coding sequence is TGCGCCAGCAGCGCCGGGAGGCCCTGGGAGCAGTACTTC.

V usage is TRBV7-9 and J usage is TRBJ1-1; 7 bases agree with TRBD1. The CDR3 is made up of 14 amino acids. CDR1 SEHNR and CDR2 FQNEAQ come from the germline V gene (reference sequence). The V gene end was trimmed by 1 base and the J gene end by 3 bases; junction bases not matched to a gene: 2. The CDR3 DNA reads TGTGCCAGCAGCTTAGGACAGGGAGACACTGAAGCTTTCTTT. Translation: CASSLGQGDTEAFF.

Notes on this clone: This specimen includes other DNA sequences encoding the same CDR3. The chain couples TRBV10-2 to TRBJ1-2; TRBD1 matches at 7 bases. Germline-derived CDR1 and CDR2 are WSHSY and SAAADI. The CDR3 consists of 13 residues. Trimming took 7 bases from V and 3 from J; bases not matched to a gene: 5. CDR3 nucleotide sequence: TGCGCCAGCACTCCTACAGGGGACTATGGCTACACCTTC. Translating it yields CASTPTGDYGYTF.

This chain's CDR3 is CASSDGNSGVAFF. In DNA form, the CDR3 reads TGTGCCAGCAGTGATGGTAACTCTGGTGTCGCTTTCTTT. V gene TRBV6-4 combines with J gene TRBJ1-1; D unresolved. There are 13 residues in the CDR3. The V end was cut by 3 bases, the J end by 11 bases, with 16 bases between. Per the germline V gene, CDR1 is MRHNA and CDR2 is SNTAGT.

This chain uses TRBV2 with TRBJ2-7; D not resolved. The CDR3 spans 12 residues. CDR1 is SNHLY, CDR2 FYNNEI, per germline. Deletions cut 5 bases from V and 4 bases from J, with 9 bases between. The CDR3 coding sequence is TGTGCCAGCAGTAACGAGCGTTACGAGCAGTACTTC. Translating it yields CASSNERYEQYF.

The genes are TRBV3-1 (or the pseudogene TRBV3-2) and TRBJ2-1; 15 positions match TRBD2. J gave up 13 bases and V 1 base, and 8 bases lay outside the gene matches. The length of the CDR3 is 16 residues. Germline V gives CDR1 LGHDT, CDR2 YNNKEL (reference sequence). In nucleotides, the CDR3 is TGTGCCAGCAGCCAAGTTCCAGGACTAGCGGGAGGGCGACAGTTCTTC. Its translation: CASSQVPGLAGGRQFF.

The chain has TRBV2 and TRBJ1-2; the match to TRBD1 covers 8 bases. The germline gives CDR1 SNHLY, CDR2 FYNNEI. This CDR3 spans 14 amino acids. With V trimmed by 7 bases and J by 5 bases, 9 bases remained unmatched. As DNA, the CDR3 is TGTGCCAGCAAGCGGACAGGGCCGTCATATGGCTACACCTTC. It codes for CASKRTGPSYGYTF.

The chain is built from TRBV28 and TRBJ2-7; D is perhaps TRBD2 (5 bases). V was trimmed by 0 bases and J by 7 bases, leaving 13 bases between them. The germline CDR1 and CDR2 sequences are MDHEN and SYDVKM. The length of the CDR3 is 14 residues. The DNA of the CDR3 is TGTGCCAGCAGTTTATGGCGGACGGGGAGAGAGCAGTACTTC. Translated: CASSLWRTGREQYF. Drawing the rest from reference TRBV28 and TRBJ2-7, the complete variable domain is DVKVTQSSRYLVKRTGEKVFLECVQDMDHENMFWYRQDPGLGLRLIYFSYDVKMKEKGDIPEGYSVSREKKERFSLILESASTNQTSMYLCASSLWRTGREQYFGPGTRLTVT.

The chain carries TRBV24-1 and TRBJ2-5, with 9 bases identical to TRBD1. V gave up 9 bases and J gave up 1 base; unmatched junction bases: 5. CDR3 length equals 14 residues. From germline, CDR1 is KGHDR and CDR2 SFDVKD. CDR3 DNA: TGTGCCACCCGGGGACAGGGCATCCAAGAGACCCAGTACTTC. Translation: CATRGQGIQETQYF.

The rearrangement joins TRBV4-1 to TRBJ2-6; 7 positions match TRBD1. The CDR3 consists of 19 residues. Trimming cost V 4 bases and J 0 bases; bases outside gene matches: 12. Germline loops: CDR1 MGHRA, CDR2 YSYEKL. The CDR3, as DNA: TGCGCCAGCAGCCCTAGGGACAGCCTGGCTCCCTCTGGGGCCAACGTCCTGACTTTC. Translating gives CASSPRDSLAPSGANVLTF.

This chain links TRBV7-9 with TRBJ1-2; the D gene is possibly TRBD1 (6 bases). CDR1 and CDR2 (germline): SEHNR, FQNEAQ (reference sequence). The CDR3 is 15 residues long. V was trimmed by 6 bases and J by 1 base, leaving 15 bases between them. The CDR3 spells CASRGHREVNYGYTF. CDR3 DNA sequence: TGTGCCAGCAGGGGACATCGGGAAGTTAACTATGGCTACACCTTC. Looking up the rest from reference TRBV7-9 and TRBJ1-2 gives the full variable domain: DTGVSQNPRHKITKRGQNVTFRCDPISEHNRLYWYRQTLGQGPEFLTYFQNEAQLEKSRLLSDRFSAERPKGSFSTLEIQRTEQGDSAMYLCASRGHREVNYGYTFGSGTRLTVV.

This sequence joins TRBV5-1 and TRBJ2-7, with TRBD2 matching over 9 bases. The CDR3 is 15 residues long. Per the germline V gene, CDR1 is SGHRS and CDR2 is YFSETQ. V shed 5 bases, J shed 1 base, and the junction held 7 bases outside the gene matches. CDR3 DNA sequence: TGCGCCAGCAGTCGGAGTAGCGGGGGTTCCTACGAGCAGTACTTC. Translating gives CASSRSSGGSYEQYF.

The chain joins TRBV27 to TRBJ1-5; possibly TRBD1 for D (6 bases). The ends were cut back, 9 bases at V and 0 bases at J, with 24 bases in the middle. CDR1 and CDR2 from the germline V gene are MNHEY and SMNVEV (reference sequence). CDR3 size: 18 residues. CDR3 in DNA: TGTGCCAGGACCCCCAGGGGCCCAAGCTCTCATAGCAATCAGCCCCAGCATTTT. It specifies CARTPRGPSSHSNQPQHF.

This chain connects TRBV28 to TRBJ1-3; 7 nucleotides line up with TRBD1. J gave up 0 bases and V 7 bases, and 3 bases lay outside the gene matches. Germline loops: CDR1 MDHEN, CDR2 SYDVKM. CDR3 length: 14 residues. The CDR3 reads CASTDRASGNTIYF. DNA of the CDR3: TGTGCCAGCACCGACAGGGCCTCTGGAAACACCATATATTTT.